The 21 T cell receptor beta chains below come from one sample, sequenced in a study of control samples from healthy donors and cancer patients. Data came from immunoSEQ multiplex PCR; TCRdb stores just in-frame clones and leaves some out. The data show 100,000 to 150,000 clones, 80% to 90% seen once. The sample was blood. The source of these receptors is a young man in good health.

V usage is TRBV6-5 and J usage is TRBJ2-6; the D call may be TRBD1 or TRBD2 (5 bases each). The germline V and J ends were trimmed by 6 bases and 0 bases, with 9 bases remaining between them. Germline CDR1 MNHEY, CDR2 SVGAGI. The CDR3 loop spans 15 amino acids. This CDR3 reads CASRPGTSGANVLTF. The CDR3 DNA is TGTGCCAGCAGACCCGGGACCTCTGGGGCCAACGTCCTGACTTTC.

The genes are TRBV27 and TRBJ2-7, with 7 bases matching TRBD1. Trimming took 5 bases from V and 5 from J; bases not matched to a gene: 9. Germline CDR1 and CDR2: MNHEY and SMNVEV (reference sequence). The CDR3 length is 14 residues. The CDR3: CASSPYQGVHEQYF. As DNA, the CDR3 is TGTGCCAGCAGTCCTTATCAGGGGGTCCACGAGCAGTACTTC.

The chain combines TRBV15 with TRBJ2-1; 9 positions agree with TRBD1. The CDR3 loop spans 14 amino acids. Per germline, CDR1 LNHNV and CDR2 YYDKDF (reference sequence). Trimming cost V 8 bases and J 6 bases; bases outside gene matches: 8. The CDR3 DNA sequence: TGTGCCACCGTGGGACAGGGAAAGGGCAATGAGCAGTTCTTC. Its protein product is CATVGQGKGNEQFF.

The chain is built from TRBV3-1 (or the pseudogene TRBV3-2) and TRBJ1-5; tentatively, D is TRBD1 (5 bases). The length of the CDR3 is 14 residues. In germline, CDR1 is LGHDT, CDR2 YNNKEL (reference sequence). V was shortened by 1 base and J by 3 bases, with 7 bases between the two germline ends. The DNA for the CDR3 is TGTGCCAGCAGCCAAGCGGGGACCAATCAGCCCCAGCATTTT. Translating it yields CASSQAGTNQPQHF.

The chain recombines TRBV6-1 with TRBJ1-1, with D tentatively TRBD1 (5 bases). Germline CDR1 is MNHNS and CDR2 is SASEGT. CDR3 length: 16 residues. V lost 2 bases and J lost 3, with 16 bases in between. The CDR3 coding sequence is TGTGCCAGCAGTGAAATGGGCCGGGGGACGGACACTGAAGCTTTCTTT. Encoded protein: CASSEMGRGTDTEAFF.

The CDR3 spells CASSHPKRGGYNEQFF. In DNA form, the CDR3 reads TGCGCCAGCAGCCATCCAAAGCGGGGGGGTTACAATGAGCAGTTCTTC. The rearrangement uses TRBV5-1 and TRBJ2-1, with TRBD2 matching over 10 bases. The J segment lost 4 bases and the V segment lost 4 bases, leaving 8 bases of the junction unmatched. CDR1 SGHRS and CDR2 YFSETQ come from the germline V gene. The CDR3 is 16 amino acids. Looking up the rest from reference TRBV5-1 and TRBJ2-1 gives the full variable domain: KAGVTQTPRYLIKTRGQQVTLSCSPISGHRSVSWYQQTPGQGLQFLFEYFSETQRNKGNFPGRFSGRQFSNSRSEMNVSTLELGDSALYLCASSHPKRGGYNEQFFGPGTRLTVL.

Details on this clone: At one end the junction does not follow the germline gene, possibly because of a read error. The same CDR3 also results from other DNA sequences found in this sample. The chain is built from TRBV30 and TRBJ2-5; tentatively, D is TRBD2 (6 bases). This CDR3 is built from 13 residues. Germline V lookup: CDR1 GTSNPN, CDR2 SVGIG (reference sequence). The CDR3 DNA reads TGTGCCTGGAGTACGGGAGTCGGAGAGACTCAGTACTTC. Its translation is CAWSTGVGETQYF.

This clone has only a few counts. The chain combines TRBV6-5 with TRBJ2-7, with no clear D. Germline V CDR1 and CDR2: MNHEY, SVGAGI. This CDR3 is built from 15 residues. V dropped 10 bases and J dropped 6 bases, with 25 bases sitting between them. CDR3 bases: TGTGCCACCTTTAGCCCCCTAGGCGTATCGTCCGAGCAGTACGTC. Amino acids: CATFSPLGVSSEQYV.

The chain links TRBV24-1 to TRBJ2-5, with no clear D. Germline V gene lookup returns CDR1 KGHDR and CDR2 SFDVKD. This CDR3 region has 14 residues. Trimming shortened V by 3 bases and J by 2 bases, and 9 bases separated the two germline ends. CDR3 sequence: CATSDIDLQETQYF. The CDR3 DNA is TGTGCCACCAGTGATATAGACTTACAAGAGACCCAGTACTTC.

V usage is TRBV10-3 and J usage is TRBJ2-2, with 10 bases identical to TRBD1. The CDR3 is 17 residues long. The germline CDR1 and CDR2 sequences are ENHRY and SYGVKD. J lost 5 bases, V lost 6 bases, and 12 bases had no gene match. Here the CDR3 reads CAIRNTGTGERTGELFF. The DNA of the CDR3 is TGTGCCATCAGAAATACCGGGACAGGGGAGAGGACCGGGGAGCTGTTTTTT.

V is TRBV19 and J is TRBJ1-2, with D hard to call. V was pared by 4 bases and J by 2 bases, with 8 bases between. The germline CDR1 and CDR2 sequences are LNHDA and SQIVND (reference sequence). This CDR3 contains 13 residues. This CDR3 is CASSNGKNYGYTF. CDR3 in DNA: TGTGCCAGTAGTAATGGCAAGAACTATGGCTACACCTTC. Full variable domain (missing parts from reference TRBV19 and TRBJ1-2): DGGITQSPKYLFRKEGQNVTLSCEQNLNHDAMYWYRQDPGQGLRLIYYSQIVNDFQKGDIAEGYSVSREKKESFPLTVTSAQKNPTAFYLCASSNGKNYGYTFGSGTRLTVV.

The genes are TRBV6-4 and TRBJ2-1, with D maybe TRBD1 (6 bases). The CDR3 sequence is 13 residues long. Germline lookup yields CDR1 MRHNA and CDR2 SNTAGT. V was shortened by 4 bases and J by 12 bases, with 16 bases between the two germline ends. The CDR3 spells CASSGGLFSGQFF. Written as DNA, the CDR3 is TGTGCCAGCAGTGGGGGGCTATTCTCGGGGCAGTTCTTC.

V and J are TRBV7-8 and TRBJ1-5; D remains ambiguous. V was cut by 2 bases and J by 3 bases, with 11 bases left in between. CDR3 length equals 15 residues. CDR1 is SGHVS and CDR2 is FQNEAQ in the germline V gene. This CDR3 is CASSLRVGFNQPQHF. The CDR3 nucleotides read TGTGCCAGCAGCTTAAGGGTGGGTTTCAATCAGCCCCAGCATTTT.

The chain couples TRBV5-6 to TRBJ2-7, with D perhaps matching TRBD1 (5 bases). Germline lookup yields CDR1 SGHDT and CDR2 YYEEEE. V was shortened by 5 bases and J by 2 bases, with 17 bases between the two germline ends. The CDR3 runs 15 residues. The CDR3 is CASRVGQGSTYEQYV. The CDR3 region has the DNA TGTGCCAGCAGAGTGGGGCAGGGTTCCACCTACGAGCAGTACGTC.

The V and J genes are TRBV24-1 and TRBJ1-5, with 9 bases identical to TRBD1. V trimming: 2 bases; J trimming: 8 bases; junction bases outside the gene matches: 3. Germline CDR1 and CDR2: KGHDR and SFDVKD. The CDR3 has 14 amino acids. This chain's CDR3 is CATSDSTGGEPQHF. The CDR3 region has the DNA TGTGCCACCAGTGATTCGACAGGGGGGGAGCCCCAGCATTTT.

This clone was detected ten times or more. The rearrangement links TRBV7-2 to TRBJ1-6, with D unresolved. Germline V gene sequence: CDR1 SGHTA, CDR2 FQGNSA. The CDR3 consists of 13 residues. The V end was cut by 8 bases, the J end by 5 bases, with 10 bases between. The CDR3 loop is CASGPFDNSPLHF. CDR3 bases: TGTGCCAGCGGACCGTTCGATAATTCACCCCTCCACTTT.

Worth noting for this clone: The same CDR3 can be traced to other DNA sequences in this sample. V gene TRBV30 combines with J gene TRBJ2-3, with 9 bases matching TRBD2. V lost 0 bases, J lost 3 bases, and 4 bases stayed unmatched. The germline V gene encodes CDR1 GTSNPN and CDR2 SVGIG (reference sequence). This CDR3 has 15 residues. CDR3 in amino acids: CAWSVGGGETDTQYF. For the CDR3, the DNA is TGTGCCTGGAGTGTAGGCGGGGGGGAGACAGATACGCAGTATTTT.

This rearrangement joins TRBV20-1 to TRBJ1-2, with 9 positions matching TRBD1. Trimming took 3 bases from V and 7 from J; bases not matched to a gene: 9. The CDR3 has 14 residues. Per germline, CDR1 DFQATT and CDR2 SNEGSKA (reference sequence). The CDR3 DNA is TGCAGTGCTAGTCGGACAGGGGATAGAGGTGGCTACACCTTC. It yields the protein CSASRTGDRGGYTF.

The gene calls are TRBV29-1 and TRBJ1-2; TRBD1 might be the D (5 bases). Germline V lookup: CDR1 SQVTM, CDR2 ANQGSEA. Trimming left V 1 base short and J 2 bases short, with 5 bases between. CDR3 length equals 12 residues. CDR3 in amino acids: CSVEAGNYGYTF. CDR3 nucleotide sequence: TGCAGCGTTGAAGCAGGGAACTATGGCTACACCTTC.

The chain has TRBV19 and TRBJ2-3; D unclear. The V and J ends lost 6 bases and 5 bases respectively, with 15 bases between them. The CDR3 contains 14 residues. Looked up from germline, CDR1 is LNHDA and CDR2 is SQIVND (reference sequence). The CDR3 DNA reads TGTGCCAGTAGCATTGAGACCTCGAAAGATACGCAGTATTTT. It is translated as CASSIETSKDTQYF.

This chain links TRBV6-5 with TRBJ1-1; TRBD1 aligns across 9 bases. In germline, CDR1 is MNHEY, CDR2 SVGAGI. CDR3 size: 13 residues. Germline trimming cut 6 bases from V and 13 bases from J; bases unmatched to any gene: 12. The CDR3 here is CASRPSIDRGGFF. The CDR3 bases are TGTGCCAGCAGGCCTTCCATCGACAGGGGGGGTTTCTTT.